The 14 T cell receptor beta chains below come from one sample, sequenced in a study of long-term antiretroviral therapy in people with HIV. Survey level was the resolution at which the v3.0 immunoSEQ assay ran. Only in-frame clones appear in the TCRdb table, and some are missing; sequencing was by immunoSEQ multiplex PCR. This sample has 25,000 to 35,000 clones, with 65% to 85% found just once. This sample comprised unsorted PBMCs, obtained 3.1 years after starting antiretroviral therapy. All receptors come from a woman aged 45-65 years with HIV.

This clone came up a few times. The CDR3 here is CASSLSQGAYYGYTF. DNA for the CDR3: TGCGCCAGCAGCTTATCACAGGGGGCATACTATGGCTACACCTTC. The chain has TRBV5-1 and TRBJ1-2; TRBD1 matches 9 bases. CDR1 and CDR2 from the germline V gene are SGHRS and YFSETQ. The ends lost 2 bases at V and 3 bases at J; junction bases unmatched: 5. The CDR3 length is 15 residues.

This clone was recorded once. This rearrangement joins TRBV5-3 to TRBJ2-5; D unresolved. TRBV5-3 is noted as an ORF with a role that remains uncertain. This CDR3 is 16 amino acids long. Trimming pared 0 bases from V and 4 bases from J, leaving 16 bases between. The CDR3 sequence: CARSLDQAHKAETQYF. DNA of the CDR3: TGTGCCAGAAGCTTGGATCAAGCACACAAAGCAGAGACCCAGTACTTC.

The chain combines TRBV5-4 with TRBJ2-3; the match to TRBD2 covers 7 bases. V lost 0 bases and J lost 3; bases outside the gene matches: 4. The CDR3 consists of 15 residues. Germline V gives CDR1 SGHNT, CDR2 YYREEE (reference sequence). The CDR3 loop is CASSLGGGGTDTQYF. Written as DNA, the CDR3 is TGTGCCAGCAGCTTGGGTGGGGGGGGGACAGATACGCAGTATTTT.

This clone was picked up one time. The chain links TRBV18 to TRBJ1-1; D ambiguous. V was clipped by 5 bases and J by 1 base, with 11 bases between them. Germline CDR1 and CDR2: KGHSH and LQKENI. The CDR3 contains 14 residues. DNA for the CDR3: TGTGCCAGCTCATCCTGGACGGGGAACACTGAAGCTTTCTTT. Translation gives CASSSWTGNTEAFF.

The V call is TRBV7-9, the J call TRBJ2-1; TRBD1 is a possible D gene (5 bases). The germline V gene encodes CDR1 SEHNR and CDR2 FQNEAQ (reference sequence). Trimming took 3 bases from V and 8 from J, leaving 20 bases between them. The CDR3 totals 16 residues. CDR3 residues: CASSFGPGIPSDEQFF. The CDR3 coding sequence is TGTGCCAGCAGCTTCGGACCAGGGATCCCGTCCGATGAGCAGTTCTTC.

In its sample, this clone was seen a few times. The rearrangement links TRBV30 to TRBJ2-3; 14 nucleotides agree with TRBD2. V lost 2 bases to trimming and J lost 8 bases; unmatched junction nucleotides: 3. Germline V gene data show CDR1 as GTSNPN and CDR2 as SVGIG (reference sequence). This CDR3 has 14 amino acids. This CDR3 is CAWSYGLAGGTQYF. CDR3 nucleotides: TGTGCCTGGAGTTACGGACTAGCGGGGGGTACGCAGTATTTT.

This sequence joins TRBV6-6 and TRBJ1-4; no reliable D call. Trimming removed 2 bases at V and 5 bases at J, with 3 bases between. The CDR3 is made up of 12 amino acids. Germline V gives CDR1 MNHNY, CDR2 SVGAGI (reference sequence). The CDR3: CASSYINEKLFF. DNA of the CDR3: TGTGCCAGCAGTTACATAAATGAAAAACTGTTTTTT.

This chain connects TRBV12-5 to TRBJ1-2, with D uncertain. The CDR3 consists of 13 residues. The V end lost 0 bases, the J end lost 2 bases, and 4 bases lay between the germline ends. CDR1 is LGHNT and CDR2 is FRNRAP in the germline V gene. The CDR3 region has the DNA TGTGCTAGTGGTTTGGTACGGAACTATGGCTACACCTTC. It translates to CASGLVRNYGYTF.

This chain uses TRBV10-2 with TRBJ1-2; D perhaps matches TRBD1 (5 bases). The CDR3 contains 13 residues. In germline, CDR1 is WSHSY, CDR2 SAAADI. Trimming cost V 9 bases and J 0 bases, with 11 bases left between them. This chain's CDR3 is CASGTATNYGYTF. CDR3 in DNA: TGCGCCAGTGGGACGGCAACTAACTATGGCTACACCTTC.

The chain has TRBV19 and TRBJ1-4; D unclear. With the DNA end fitting TRBJ2-2 better, the J assignment may be wrong. CDR3 length equals 13 residues. Germline V gene data show CDR1 as LNHDA and CDR2 as SQIVND (reference sequence). The CDR3 spells CASSIRAPGELFF. Here the CDR3 DNA reads TGTGCCAGTAGTATCCGCGCGCCCGGGGAGCTGTTTTTT.

The sample holds one count of this clone. V and J are TRBV2 and TRBJ2-2; 11 positions agree with TRBD2. The J segment lost 6 bases and the V segment lost 6 bases, leaving 9 bases of the junction unmatched. Germline assignment: CDR1 SNHLY and CDR2 FYNNEI. CDR3 length: 16 residues. This CDR3 reads CASRERSGGAAGELFF. The CDR3 DNA is TGTGCCAGCAGGGAACGTAGCGGGGGGGCTGCCGGGGAGCTGTTTTTT.

CDR3: CASSLEAYSYNEQFF. The CDR3 DNA reads as TGCGCCAGCAGCTTGGAGGCTTACTCCTACAATGAGCAGTTCTTC. The gene calls are TRBV5-1 and TRBJ2-1, with D uncertain. Trimming stripped 0 bases from V and 0 bases from J, with 7 bases between. This CDR3 is 15 amino acids long. Germline CDR1 and CDR2: SGHRS and YFSETQ.

The chain couples TRBV19 to TRBJ2-1, with D perhaps matching TRBD1 or TRBD2 (5 bases each). Germline V gene data show CDR1 as LNHDA and CDR2 as SQIVND (reference sequence). There are 14 residues in the CDR3. Deletions cut 7 bases from V and 3 bases from J, with 13 bases between. CDR3 in amino acids: CASNVGRLYNEQFF. The CDR3 DNA is TGTGCCAGTAACGTGGGACGGCTCTACAATGAGCAGTTCTTC.

This clone was detected once. V gene TRBV2 combines with J gene TRBJ2-1; tentatively, D is TRBD1 or TRBD2 (5 bases each). The CDR3 covers 13 residues. V lost 7 bases and J lost 9, with 16 bases in between. Germline V gene lookup returns CDR1 SNHLY and CDR2 FYNNEI. CDR3 residues: CASTYNPGTEQFF. In nucleotides, the CDR3 is TGTGCCAGCACCTATAATCCCGGGACTGAGCAGTTCTTC.